This T cell receptor (beta chain) was sequenced in a study of shared clonotypes between healthy human individuals. Comments on this clone: Its antigen is not known.

Broader study findings: Sampling included only blood; tissue repertoires likely differ.

TCRdb's table, derived via immunoSEQ multiplex PCR, lists solely in-frame clones and lacks some. The table has about 600,000 clones, roughly 95% seen once; the top ten hold 0.085% to 0.11%. V lost 0 bases and J lost 5, with 20 bases in between. From germline, CDR1 is SGDLS and CDR2 YYNGEE. This CDR3 region has 17 residues. CD8 cells regarded as naive lacked CD45RO, were positively chosen for CCR7, and omitted terminally differentiated effector memory CD45RA+ cells. The sequence was collected from a woman aged 25 to 39 in good health. Material: naive CD8+ T cells sorted from blood. V is TRBV9 and J is TRBJ2-5; D might be TRBD2 (6 bases). The CDR3 nucleotides are TGTGCCAGCAGCGTAGATCCTCGGGAGAATGGTCGGGAGACCCAGTACTTC. Encoded protein: CASSVDPRENGRETQYF.